This T cell receptor (beta chain) was identified during a study of shared clonotypes between healthy human individuals. A CD45RA+ naive subset and a CD45RA-negative memory subset were split from CD4+ cells. The authors ran the assay at deep level. Several immunoSEQ plates held equal portions of the genomic DNA taken from each subset. Here immunoSEQ multiplex PCR was the method, and the copy in TCRdb shows in-frame clones only, minus some. This sample has 1.4 million to 1.5 million clones; roughly 96% occur once, and the top ten carry approximately 1.1%. V lost 3 bases and J 6 bases, leaving 10 bases between the germline ends. The CDR3 runs 13 residues. Germline V gene sequence: CDR1 MDHEN, CDR2 SYDVKM.

Sequenced input: naive CD4+ T cells sorted from blood. As to subset: CD45RA+ positively selected. The receptor's source is a man aged 25 to 45 in good health. The rearrangement joins TRBV28 to TRBJ2-3; weak D call: TRBD1 (6 bases). The CDR3 reads CASSLIRGDTQYF. The DNA of the CDR3 is TGTGCCAGCAGTTTGATAAGGGGGGATACGCAGTATTTT.